The 5 T cell receptor beta chains in this list originate from one sample, sequenced in a study of CD8 T cells in ankylosing spondylitis. TCRdb reprocessed the 5' RACE reads with MiXCR, giving one entry per CDR3 protein. The sample includes under 200,000 distinct CDR3 sequences, 11% of them seen just once. The sequenced material came from blood, either unsorted or a sorted T cell fraction (not recorded which). These receptors all stem from a male donor with ankylosing spondylitis or in good health (not recorded which).

There are a few counts of this clonotype. The CDR3 DNA is TGTGCCAGCACCCGAGCGGGAGAGGGCAATGAGCAGTTCTTC. It yields the protein CASTRAGEGNEQFF. V gene TRBV25-1 combines with J gene TRBJ2-1, with TRBD2 matching 8 bases. The V gene end was trimmed by 7 bases and the J gene end by 6 bases; junction bases not matched to a gene: 8. Germline lookup yields CDR1 MGHDK and CDR2 SYGVNS. This CDR3 contains 14 residues.

The chain couples TRBV24-1 to TRBJ2-1; D ambiguous. Germline loops: CDR1 KGHDR, CDR2 SFDVKD. The CDR3 contains 13 residues. V shed 2 bases and J shed 5 bases, with 6 bases lying between them. In DNA form, the CDR3 reads TGTGCCACCAGTGATTCGCCCGACAATGAGCAGTTCTTC. Its translation: CATSDSPDNEQFF.

V is TRBV5-1 and J is TRBJ1-4; tentatively, D is TRBD1 (5 bases). V was clipped by 2 bases and J by 8 bases, with 19 bases between them. The CDR3 runs 16 residues. CDR1 and CDR2 (germline): SGHRS, YFSETQ. CDR3 sequence reads: CASSFVWGRVNEKLFF. CDR3 DNA: TGCGCCAGCAGCTTCGTGTGGGGCAGGGTTAACGAAAAACTGTTTTTT. Drawing the rest from reference TRBV5-1 and TRBJ1-4, the complete variable domain is KAGVTQTPRYLIKTRGQQVTLSCSPISGHRSVSWYQQTPGQGLQFLFEYFSETQRNKGNFPGRFSGRQFSNSRSEMNVSTLELGDSALYLCASSFVWGRVNEKLFFGSGTQLSVL.

This clonotype was counted many times. V is TRBV9 and J is TRBJ1-4, with no clear D. The CDR3 spans 13 residues. Trimming shortened V by 3 bases and J by 8 bases, and 11 bases separated the two germline ends. Germline-derived CDR1 and CDR2 are SGDLS and YYNGEE. CDR3 bases: TGTGCCAGCAGCGACCCACGAGAGGAAAAACTGTTTTTT. Protein product: CASSDPREEKLFF.

In this sample, this clonotype turned up once. Since a much larger clone is just one base distant, this may be a read error. The V and J genes are TRBV20-1 and TRBJ1-2; D not resolved. V was clipped by 3 bases and J by 10 bases, with 24 bases between them. Germline CDR1 and CDR2: DFQATT and SNEGSKA (reference sequence). This CDR3 is built from 15 residues. The CDR3: CSASLRVTRKVDYTF. In nucleotides, the CDR3 is TGCAGTGCTAGTCTCCGGGTCACGAGAAAGGTTGACTACACCTTC.